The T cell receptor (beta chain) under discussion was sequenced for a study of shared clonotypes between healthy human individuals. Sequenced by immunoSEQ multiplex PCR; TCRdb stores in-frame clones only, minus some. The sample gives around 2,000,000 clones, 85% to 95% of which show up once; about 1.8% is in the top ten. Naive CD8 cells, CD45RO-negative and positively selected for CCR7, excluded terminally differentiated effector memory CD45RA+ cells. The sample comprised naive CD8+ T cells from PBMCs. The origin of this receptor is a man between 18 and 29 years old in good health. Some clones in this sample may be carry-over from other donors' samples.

The CDR3 bases are TGTGCAAGTCGCTCCTCCCCACAGGTGGAGACAGGGGATAACACCGGGGAGCTGTTTTTT. Its protein is CASRSSPQVETGDNTGELFF. The chain couples TRBV12-2 to TRBJ2-2; TRBD1, the D gene given by the table, was not confirmed from the DNA. TRBV12-2 is a pseudogene locus. This CDR3 spans 20 amino acids.